This TCR beta chain was obtained from a study of control samples from healthy donors and cancer patients. Profiling relied on immunoSEQ multiplex PCR, and the TCRdb table lists in-frame clones only, not all of them. The table has around 81,000 clones, just over 90% seen once. This clone was seen once. CDR1 is MNHNS and CDR2 is SASEGT in the germline V gene. The CDR3 runs to 14 residues. The V end was cut by 3 bases, the J end by 6 bases, with 12 bases between. The rearrangement links TRBV6-1 to TRBJ2-1; a possible D gene is TRBD2 (6 bases). This sequence was found in a woman in her twenties or thirties in good health. Sequences were obtained from blood. This chain's CDR3 is CASSELWDSNEQFF. CDR3 sequence (DNA): TGTGCCAGCAGTGAGTTATGGGACTCCAATGAGCAGTTCTTC.